The source of this T cell receptor (beta chain) is a study of T-cell reconstitution after alpha-beta-depleted transplantation in children. The CDR3 has 14 residues. Trimming removed 0 bases at V and 5 bases at J, with 8 bases between. CDR1 LGHDT and CDR2 YNNKEL come from the germline V gene (reference sequence). This clonotype was seen more than once but under ten times. The TCRbeta library was prepared with unique molecular identifiers. From the PCR reads, TCRdb called clonotypes with MiXCR, one entry per CDR3 protein. The sample holds 900,000 or so distinct CDR3 sequences, roughly 15% seen once. The material sequenced was PBMCs, mostly from graft donor cells, taken 360 days after TCRalphabeta/CD19-depleted stem cell transplant. V and J are TRBV3-1 and TRBJ2-1, with D unresolved. This TCR derives from a male patient younger than 18 who had a stem cell transplant for acute lymphoblastic leukemia, so the T cells may come from the graft donor. In DNA form, the CDR3 reads TGTGCCAGCAGCCAAGACAGTCTCGACAATGAGCAGTTCTTC. This sequence encodes CASSQDSLDNEQFF.